This TCR beta chain is from a study of blood T cell repertoires in COVID-19. Germline loops: CDR1 GTSNPN, CDR2 SVGIG (reference sequence). The CDR3 consists of 15 residues. Trimming removed 0 bases from V and 6 bases from J; junction bases left unmatched: 5. This clone was seen just once. In the authors' workflow: Reference gene primers were amplified, and this amplification served to estimate nucleated cell counts. Clones were read by immunoSEQ multiplex PCR, and TCRdb kept only the in-frame ones, dropping some. D and trimming were read from the DNA, whereas the V and J calls and clone size are those reported in that table. This sample has 100,000 to 150,000 clones, with 80% found just once.

The V and J genes are TRBV30 and TRBJ1-6; 7 positions match TRBD1. Source material: peripheral blood. The receptor comes from a human donor in a cohort sampled during active COVID-19. The CDR3 DNA reads as TGTGCCTGGAGTGTGGCAGGGGGTTCTAATTCACCCCTCCACTTT. Its translation: CAWSVAGGSNSPLHF.